These 14 T cell receptor beta chains share one sample of origin, sequenced in a study of T-cell reconstitution after alpha-beta-depleted transplantation in children. Unique molecular identifiers were incorporated when the TCRbeta library was constructed. TCRdb re-called the PCR reads through MiXCR, storing one row per CDR3 protein. The sample carries almost 600,000 distinct CDR3 sequences, 27% recorded once. Sequencing was performed on PBMCs, taken before TCRalphabeta/CD19-depleted stem cell transplant. These receptors all come from a boy less than two years old with Wiskott-Aldrich syndrome, due to receive a stem cell transplant.

The genes are TRBV6-5 and TRBJ2-1; D ambiguous. Germline V gives CDR1 MNHEY, CDR2 SVGAGI. The V and J ends lost 0 bases and 4 bases respectively, with 7 bases between them. The CDR3 loop spans 14 amino acids. The DNA of the CDR3 is TGTGCCAGCAGTTACTCACCGAATTACAATGAGCAGTTCTTC. This codes for CASSYSPNYNEQFF.

This clonotype was detected once. This chain connects TRBV6-4 to TRBJ2-7, with a possible D match to TRBD2 (6 bases). The germline V gene encodes CDR1 MRHNA and CDR2 SNTAGT. CDR3 length: 15 amino acids. V gave up 0 bases and J gave up 3 bases, with 12 bases separating them. CDR3 nucleotides: TGTGCCAGCAGTGACTCGTCGGGGAGGAGCTACGAGCAGTACTTC. Protein product: CASSDSSGRSYEQYF.

The genes are TRBV20-1 and TRBJ2-7, with 7 bases that match TRBD2. Germline CDR1 is DFQATT and CDR2 is SNEGSKA (reference sequence). V was clipped by 3 bases and J by 4 bases; unmatched bases: 12. This CDR3 is built from 15 residues. DNA for the CDR3: TGCAGTGCTAGGTCGGGGGGTCCTGGGGGGTACGAGCAGTACTTC. It yields the protein CSARSGGPGGYEQYF.

The chain recombines TRBV19 with TRBJ2-1; 11 bases are a match to TRBD2. The CDR3 has 16 amino acids. CDR1 and CDR2 (germline): LNHDA, SQIVND (reference sequence). The V segment lost 4 bases and the J segment 8 bases; nucleotides outside the gene matches: 10. The CDR3, as DNA: TGTGCCAGTAGTACCAAACTAGCGGGAGAAGGCTATGAGCAGTTCTTC. Translating gives CASSTKLAGEGYEQFF.

CDR3 sequence (DNA): TGTGCCATCAGTGATCAGGGGTACTACTACTACGAGCAGTACTTC. It specifies CAISDQGYYYYEQYF. The rearrangement links TRBV10-3 to TRBJ2-7, with D possibly being TRBD1 (6 bases). V was shortened by 3 bases and J by 3 bases, with 15 bases between the two germline ends. The V gene's germline CDR1 is ENHRY and CDR2 SYGVKD. This CDR3 is 15 amino acids long.

About this clonotype: The junction differs from germline at one of its ends, possibly a read error. V usage is TRBV14 and J usage is TRBJ2-1; 8 bases are shared with TRBD1. The CDR3 covers 14 residues. Germline V gives CDR1 SGHDN, CDR2 FVKESK. The CDR3 DNA reads TGTGCCAGCAGCGAAGACTTACGGGACAGGAGGCAGTTCTTC. Translation: CASSEDLRDRRQFF.

The CDR3 here is CASSLVGTSGSGANVLTF. In DNA form, the CDR3 reads TGTGCCAGCAGCTTAGTTGGGACTAGCGGCTCTGGGGCCAACGTCCTGACTTTC. V usage is TRBV11-2 and J usage is TRBJ2-6; 11 nucleotides align to TRBD2. The CDR3 runs 18 residues. CDR1 and CDR2 (germline): SGHAT, FQNNGV. Germline trimming cut 1 base from V and 0 bases from J; bases unmatched to any gene: 2.

This chain links TRBV20-1 with TRBJ1-5, with TRBD1 as a possible D gene (6 bases). The germline V and J ends were trimmed by 8 bases and 1 base, with 12 bases remaining between them. From germline, CDR1 is DFQATT and CDR2 SNEGSKA (reference sequence). This CDR3 region has 13 residues. The CDR3 here is CSTGPQSNQPQHF. For the CDR3, the DNA is TGCAGTACAGGGCCCCAAAGCAATCAGCCCCAGCATTTT.

The chain combines TRBV20-1 with TRBJ2-3; no clear D. In germline, CDR1 is DFQATT, CDR2 SNEGSKA (reference sequence). CDR3 size: 11 residues. V gave up 1 base and J gave up 12 bases, with 11 bases separating them. Here the CDR3 reads CSARGFWHQYF. Here the CDR3 DNA reads TGCAGTGCTAGAGGGTTTTGGCACCAGTATTTT.

The chain employs TRBV5-1 and TRBJ2-7; TRBD2 aligns across 8 bases. The CDR3 length is 14 residues. J gave up 3 bases and V 5 bases, and 7 bases lay outside the gene matches. The V gene's germline CDR1 is SGHRS and CDR2 YFSETQ. This chain's CDR3 is CASRTTSGNYEQYF. CDR3 DNA: TGCGCCAGCAGAACAACTAGCGGAAACTACGAGCAGTACTTC.

This clonotype was picked up a small number of times. The chain combines TRBV5-1 with TRBJ2-7, with a tentative D call TRBD2 (7 bases). The CDR3 consists of 15 residues. CDR1 is SGHRS, CDR2 YFSETQ, per germline. Between the trimmed V and J ends, which lost 2 bases and 0 bases, there was a span of 12 bases. CDR3 in amino acids: CASSFTGTTSYEQYF. The CDR3 region has the DNA TGCGCCAGCAGCTTTACAGGGACTACCTCCTACGAGCAGTACTTC.

This clonotype was seen a handful of times. The V call is TRBV19, the J call TRBJ2-3; D is unclear. The germline V gene has CDR1 LNHDA and CDR2 SQIVND (reference sequence). This CDR3 spans 16 amino acids. V dropped 6 bases and J dropped 1 base, with 17 bases sitting between them. CDR3 coding DNA: TGTGCCAGTAGCCCAGATACGTTAGCCCGCACAGATACGCAGTATTTT. Translation: CASSPDTLARTDTQYF. Full variable domain (missing parts from reference TRBV19 and TRBJ2-3): DGGITQSPKYLFRKEGQNVTLSCEQNLNHDAMYWYRQDPGQGLRLIYYSQIVNDFQKGDIAEGYSVSREKKESFPLTVTSAQKNPTAFYLCASSPDTLARTDTQYFGPGTRLTVL.

This clonotype was seen a few times. The chain employs TRBV14 and TRBJ2-1; 8 nucleotides align to TRBD2. CDR1 is SGHDN and CDR2 is FVKESK in the germline V gene. J was trimmed by 12 bases and V by 1 base; bases with no gene match: 11. This CDR3 is 15 amino acids long. The CDR3 region is CASSQGRDGRGRQFF. The DNA for the CDR3 is TGTGCCAGCAGCCAAGGTCGAGACGGGAGGGGAAGGCAGTTCTTC.

This clonotype was seen a handful of times. The V and J genes are TRBV12-3 or TRBV12-4 and TRBJ2-1, with 13 bases lining up with TRBD2. V dropped 6 bases and J dropped 2; count of bases not matched to a gene: 10. This CDR3 region has 18 residues. Here the CDR3 reads CASSSPGTSGTPYNEQFF. The DNA for the CDR3 is TGTGCCAGCAGCTCTCCTGGGACTAGCGGGACCCCCTACAATGAGCAGTTCTTC.